The T cell receptor beta chain described here comes from a study of regulatory T cells in long-lasting Graves disease. Assembly of TCR beta libraries relied on iRepertoire HTBI primers together with Arm-PCR of CDR3 regions. Using its own MiXCR run on the multiplex PCR reads, TCRdb lists one record per CDR3 protein. The repertoire holds around 500,000 distinct CDR3 sequences, with 12% as singletons. This clonotype was found many times. CDR3 size: 12 residues. Germline lookup yields CDR1 DFQATT and CDR2 SNEGSKA (reference sequence). V was cut by 2 bases and J by 3 bases, with 5 bases left in between. Time point given: newly diagnosed GD, antithyroid drugs for less than 3 months. Extracted PBMC RNA gave rise to the TCR library. These data were also reused for a study on T cells in Graves' hyperthyroidism and ophthalmopathy.

This clonotype originated in a woman in her thirties with Graves disease. The starting material was peripheral blood mononuclear cells (PBMCs), obtained at new diagnosis, from a patient treated with antithyroid drugs. The V and J genes are TRBV20-1 and TRBJ1-5; unclear D gene. The CDR3 DNA reads TGCAGTGCTAGATTTGCCAATCAGCCCCAGCATTTT. Translation gives CSARFANQPQHF.